These 2 T cell receptor beta chains were all obtained from the same sample, sequenced in a study of T cells in Graves' hyperthyroidism and ophthalmopathy (dated by TCRdb to between 2018 and 2020). Libraries were made using multiplex PCR. The data were produced on an Illumina HiSeq 2000. The TCR beta CDR3 regions were amplified from RNA transcripts. The first round of RT-PCR for the TCR CDR3 was performed with the HTBI primer set and the Qiagen OneStep RT-PCR kit. TCRdb reanalyzed the raw reads on its own, using fastp at Q25 for trimming and MiXCR for clone calling, and kept in-frame beta chains. Duplicate CDR3 protein sequences are folded into a single record with the most common DNA and genes. The sample yields a few hundred thousand distinct CDR3 sequences; about 45% were counted once. Of the sample, roughly 8.2% falls within the top ten clones. Sequenced input: peripheral blood or thyroid tissue (not recorded which). These receptors were taken from a woman aged 18-35 years with Graves' hyperthyroidism.

Regarding this clonotype: This clone may be a read error of a much larger clone one base away. The J gene is TRBJ2-7, the V gene TRBV20-1; tentatively, D is TRBD2 (5 bases). The CDR3 has 15 residues. Germline V gene data show CDR1 as DFQATT and CDR2 as SNEGSKA (reference sequence). V dropped 0 bases and J dropped 2 bases, with 14 bases sitting between them. CDR3 residues: CSARDLSGPPYEQYF. The DNA for the CDR3 is TGCAGTGCTAGAGATTTAAGCGGTCCTCCCTACGAGCAGTACTTC.

This clonotype has just one count. The CDR3, as DNA: TGTGCCAGCAGCCCGTCCGGGACAGGGGAGAATCATGAAAAACTGTTTTTT. It is translated as CASSPSGTGENHEKLFF. The V and J genes are TRBV4-2 and TRBJ1-4, with 10 bases matching TRBD1. V lost 4 bases and J lost 6; bases outside the gene matches: 11. The CDR3 loop spans 17 amino acids. CDR1 and CDR2 (germline): LGHNA, YNFKEQ.